This T cell receptor beta chain stems from a study of blood T cell repertoires in COVID-19. Across the whole study: Specimens from acute and convalescent COVID-19 originated in the United States, Italy and Spain. Sample material is recorded as cDNA or gDNA derived from T cells, B-cell-depleted T cells, or PBMCs.

Authors' analysis steps: Amplification of reference gene primers provided the estimated nucleated cell counts. Some clones are missing from TCRdb's copy, which holds only in-frame ones; the method was immunoSEQ multiplex PCR. V and J calls and clone size follow that table, whereas D and trimming were derived from the DNA. The sample shows roughly 80,000 clones, roughly four fifths of them seen only once. CDR3 length: 14 residues. Germline CDR1 MNHEY, CDR2 SVGAGI. Trimming cost V 8 bases and J 0 bases, with 12 bases left between them. This clone was recorded many times. The receptor was isolated from a human donor in a cohort sampled during active COVID-19. This sequence joins TRBV6-5 and TRBJ2-3, with a tentative D call TRBD2 (6 bases). Sample: peripheral blood. The chain's CDR3 is CASQRAGSTDTQYF. The DNA for the CDR3 is TGTGCCAGCCAACGTGCGGGGAGCACAGATACGCAGTATTTT.